The clone carrying this T cell receptor beta chain was counted at least ten times. What it recognizes is unknown. The sample originates from a study of glioma-infiltrating T cells. General study points: Very few CDR3 sequences were shared between tissue and blood. Tissue-blood divergence was below expectation in non-neoplastic patients, above in gliomas.

TCR alpha and beta CDR3 regions were amplified from RNA using iRepertoire nested multiplex PCR. For one-step reverse transcription and amplification, 100-400 ng of tissue mRNA or PBMC total RNA was used. TCRdb used MiXCR to reprocess the multiplex PCR reads, holding one entry per CDR3 protein. Among more than 85,000 distinct CDR3 sequences listed, less than 30% were seen once. The sequencing sample was made of glioma tissue, nonneoplastic brain tissue, or PBMCs (not recorded which). The receptor was isolated from a human donor with low-grade glioma or glioblastoma, undergoing nonglioma brain surgery, or in good health (not recorded which).

Written as DNA, the CDR3 is TGTGCCAGCTCCGGTCTGGGACAGGGGGCATGGGAGACCCAGTACTTC. This codes for CASSGLGQGAWETQYF. V is TRBV27 and J is TRBJ2-5; 12 bases align to TRBD1. J was trimmed by 5 bases and V by 8 bases; bases with no gene match: 12. CDR3 length equals 16 residues. Looked up from germline, CDR1 is MNHEY and CDR2 is SMNVEV (reference sequence).